The source of this T cell receptor (beta chain) is a study of CD8 T cells in ankylosing spondylitis. Molecular-barcoded quantitative 5'-RACE produced these TCR beta libraries. TCRdb used MiXCR to reprocess the 5' RACE reads, holding one entry per CDR3 protein. This sample has more than 500,000 distinct CDR3 sequences, with about 5% found just once. The study, taken as a whole, reports: Clones linked to the disease showed a CD8+ phenotype. They occurred at relatively low frequencies in peripheral blood. From matched ankylosing spondylitis synovial fluid, disease-linked clones were reportedly recovered at significantly enriched levels. Existing reports had already noted some motif variants in reactive arthritis synovial fluid and blood. There was a TCR beta motif, made of eight highly homologous variants, that appeared characteristic of ankylosing spondylitis blood.

The junction had 13 bases not matched to a gene; V was cut back by 6 bases and J by 3 bases. The CDR3 is 17 residues long. The germline V gene encodes CDR1 MDHEN and CDR2 SYDVKM. Of note for this clonotype: The antigen remains undetermined.

Material: blood, either unsorted or a sorted T cell fraction (not recorded which). The TCR was taken from a male donor with ankylosing spondylitis. J is TRBJ2-7 and V is TRBV28, with 11 bases identical to TRBD2. The CDR3 region has the DNA TGTGCCAGCAGCTCACAAGAAATTAGCGGGAGGGACTACGAGCAGTACTTC. This codes for CASSSQEISGRDYEQYF.